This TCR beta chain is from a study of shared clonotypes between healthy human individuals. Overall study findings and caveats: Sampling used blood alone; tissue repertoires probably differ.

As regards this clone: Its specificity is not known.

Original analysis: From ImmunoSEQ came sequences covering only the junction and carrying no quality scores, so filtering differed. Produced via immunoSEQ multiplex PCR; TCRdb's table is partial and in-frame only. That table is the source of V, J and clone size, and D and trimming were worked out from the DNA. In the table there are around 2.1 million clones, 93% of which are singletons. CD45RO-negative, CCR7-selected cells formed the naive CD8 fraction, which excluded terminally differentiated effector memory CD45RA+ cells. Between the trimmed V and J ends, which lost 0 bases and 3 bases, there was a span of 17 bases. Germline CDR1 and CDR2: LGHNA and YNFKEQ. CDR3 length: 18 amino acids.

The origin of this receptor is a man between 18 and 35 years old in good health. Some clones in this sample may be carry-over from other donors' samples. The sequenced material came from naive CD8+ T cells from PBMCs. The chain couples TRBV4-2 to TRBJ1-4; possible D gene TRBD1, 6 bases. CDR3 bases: TGTGCCAGCAGCCAAGAGGGGTGGGGCGAGGGGGCTAATGAAAAACTGTTTTTT. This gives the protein CASSQEGWGEGANEKLFF.